The next 13 T cell receptor beta chains were all read from a single sample in a study of cytomegalovirus exposure and HLA in healthy donors. The PCR ran on 60 Vbeta and 13 Jbeta primers. The method was immunoSEQ multiplex PCR; TCRdb's version includes in-frame clones alone and lacks a portion of them. Altogether about 130,000 clones are present, 8% to 9.5% being singletons, with the ten largest covering 5% to 6%. Sample: PBMCs. These receptors came from a man aged 35-49 years in good health and CMV-seronegative.

This clone was seen a few times. The V gene is TRBV19, the J gene TRBJ1-1, with 7 bases matching TRBD1. The ends lost 4 bases at V and 4 bases at J; junction bases unmatched: 12. The germline V gene has CDR1 LNHDA and CDR2 SQIVND (reference sequence). This CDR3 comprises 16 residues. CDR3 region: CASSRTGAAPSTEAFF. For the CDR3, the DNA is TGTGCCAGTAGTAGAACAGGGGCGGCACCGAGCACTGAAGCTTTCTTT.

The chain combines TRBV7-2 with TRBJ2-1; possible D gene TRBD2, 6 bases. V was pared by 1 base and J by 11 bases, with 18 bases between. This CDR3 contains 15 residues. CDR1 SGHTA and CDR2 FQGNSA come from the germline V gene. CDR3 sequence reads: CASSLGSGLQYKQFF. The CDR3 region has the DNA TGTGCCAGCAGCTTAGGCAGCGGGTTACAGTATAAGCAGTTCTTC.

This clone came up a few times. The V call is TRBV4-1, the J call TRBJ2-7; 11 bases fit TRBD2. The CDR3 loop spans 17 amino acids. Germline-derived CDR1 and CDR2 are MGHRA and YSYEKL. The junction had 12 bases not matched to a gene; V was cut back by 3 bases and J by 5 bases. The CDR3 coding sequence is TGCGCCAGCAGCCAGGTTAGCGGGGGGGCCGGAGTCGACGAGCAGTACTTC. It yields the protein CASSQVSGGAGVDEQYF.

V is TRBV7-8 and J is TRBJ1-5; D perhaps matches TRBD1 (5 bases). The CDR3 extends over 12 amino acids. Germline V gene sequence: CDR1 SGHVS, CDR2 FQNEAQ. The V end lost 5 bases, the J end lost 7 bases, and 9 bases lay between the germline ends. CDR3 sequence reads: CASSLPGQPQHF. Here the CDR3 DNA reads TGTGCCAGCAGCCTCCCAGGGCAGCCCCAGCATTTT.

This chain uses TRBV9 with TRBJ2-1, with 11 positions matching TRBD2. Trimming cost V 5 bases and J 9 bases; bases outside gene matches: 13. The germline CDR1 and CDR2 sequences are SGDLS and YYNGEE. The CDR3 runs to 16 residues. CDR3 in amino acids: CASSLAHSGGASEQFF. The DNA of the CDR3 is TGTGCCAGCAGTTTGGCCCATAGCGGGGGGGCCAGTGAGCAGTTCTTC.

The chain employs TRBV7-2 and TRBJ2-3; 13 nucleotides line up with TRBD2. This CDR3 comprises 16 residues. Unmatched junction bases numbered 7, after V lost 5 bases and J lost 5 bases. The V gene's germline CDR1 is SGHTA and CDR2 FQGNSA. CDR3 region: CASSTRTSGGQDTQYF. The CDR3 DNA sequence: TGTGCCAGCAGCACCCGGACTAGCGGGGGCCAAGATACGCAGTATTTT.

The chain carries TRBV5-1 and TRBJ1-5; D is undetermined. Germline lookup yields CDR1 SGHRS and CDR2 YFSETQ. V lost 0 bases and J 8 bases, leaving 24 bases between the germline ends. There are 18 residues in the CDR3. The CDR3 loop reads CASSLAGGWARRSKPQHF. The CDR3 bases are TGCGCCAGCAGCTTGGCCGGAGGATGGGCCAGAAGGAGCAAGCCCCAGCATTTT.

The rearrangement links TRBV6-5 to TRBJ2-1, with a tentative D call TRBD2 (7 bases). The germline gives CDR1 MNHEY, CDR2 SVGAGI. Between the trimmed V and J ends, which lost 5 bases and 5 bases, there was a span of 16 bases. This CDR3 contains 15 residues. CDR3 nucleotide sequence: TGTGCCAGCAGTGCCTTAGGGGGGGACCACAATGAGCAGTTCTTC. Protein: CASSALGGDHNEQFF.

There are a few counts of this clone. The V call is TRBV29-1, the J call TRBJ2-4; TRBD1 might be the D (6 bases). The germline V gene encodes CDR1 SQVTM and CDR2 ANQGSEA. This CDR3 region has 12 residues. Trimming pared 5 bases from V and 6 bases from J, leaving 11 bases between. The DNA of the CDR3 is TGCAGCGTTCAGGGGCCGAGAAACATTCAGTACTTC. Protein product: CSVQGPRNIQYF.

This clone was detected only a few times. The V and J genes are TRBV7-2 and TRBJ2-7, with 14 bases identical to TRBD2. In germline, CDR1 is SGHTA, CDR2 FQGNSA. This CDR3 spans 15 amino acids. V gave up 5 bases and J gave up 6 bases; unmatched junction bases: 6. CDR3 nucleotide sequence: TGTGCCAGCAGCGGGACTAGCGGGGGCCCCTTCGAGCAGTACTTC. Protein sequence: CASSGTSGGPFEQYF. Full variable domain (outside the CDR3, taken from reference TRBV7-2 and TRBJ2-7): GAGVSQSPSNKVTEKGKDVELRCDPISGHTALYWYRQSLGQGLEFLIYFQGNSAPDKSGLPSDRFSAERTGGSVSTLTIQRTQQEDSAVYLCASSGTSGGPFEQYFGPGTRLTVT.

The J gene is TRBJ1-5, the V gene TRBV5-5, with D hard to call. V lost 2 bases to trimming and J lost 4 bases, with 7 bases between them. The CDR3 has 13 residues. Germline V gene lookup returns CDR1 SGHKS and CDR2 YYEKEE (reference sequence). This chain's CDR3 is CASSFGLNQPQHF. Written as DNA, the CDR3 is TGTGCCAGCAGCTTCGGTTTGAATCAGCCCCAGCATTTT.

In this sample, this clone turned up a few times. This chain connects TRBV29-1 to TRBJ2-7; perhaps TRBD2 as D (5 bases). The length of the CDR3 is 12 residues. V gave up 7 bases and J gave up 0 bases, with 10 bases separating them. Germline loops: CDR1 SQVTM, CDR2 ANQGSEA. CDR3 bases: TGCAGCGCCCTCGGGGTCTCCTACGAGCAGTACTTC. It encodes CSALGVSYEQYF.

V gene TRBV7-6 combines with J gene TRBJ2-2; 8 nucleotides align to TRBD2. Looked up from germline, CDR1 is SGHVS and CDR2 is FNYEAQ. The CDR3 runs to 20 residues. J was trimmed by 2 bases and V by 3 bases; bases with no gene match: 17. The CDR3 DNA reads TGTGCCAGCAGCTTTAATCAAAAAATCCCGGGGGGGCCCAACACCGGGGAGCTGTTTTTT. As protein: CASSFNQKIPGGPNTGELFF.